Shown below are 5 T cell receptor beta chains from a single sample sequenced in a study of Ad26.COV2.S vaccination and SARS-CoV-2 variants. The protocol was immunoSEQ multiplex PCR, while the TCRdb copy is restricted to in-frame clones and leaves out a portion. The table records 300,000 to 400,000 clones, around 88% of them present only once. Treatment described: over 15 received Ad26.COV2.S at low or high dose, single or two shots; a few received placebo; per-sample allocation not given. Day 63 after the first injection of vaccine or placebo was the sampling time. The sample was peripheral blood, taken in a trial of Ad26.COV2.S vaccine versus placebo. The receptors were gathered from a person between 18 and 65 years old who received the Ad26.COV2.S COVID-19 vaccine or a placebo.

The table lists this clone with a few counts. The genes are TRBV7-8 and TRBJ2-1; D may be TRBD1 (5 bases). CDR1 and CDR2 (germline): SGHVS, FQNEAQ. The CDR3 spans 13 residues. V gave up 5 bases and J gave up 6 bases, with 11 bases separating them. The CDR3 loop reads CASSPDRINEQFF. The CDR3 nucleotides read TGTGCCAGCAGCCCCGACAGAATCAATGAGCAGTTCTTC. The variable domain in full, completed from reference TRBV7-8 and TRBJ2-1, reads GAGVSQSPRYKVAKRGQDVALRCDPISGHVSLFWYQQALGQGPEFLTYFQNEAQLDKSGLPSDRFFAERPEGSVSTLKIQRTQQEDSAVYLCASSPDRINEQFFGPGTRLTVL.

This rearrangement joins TRBV11-2 to TRBJ1-2; D is undetermined. With 5 bases removed from V and 4 bases from J, the gap between germline ends came to 14 bases. The CDR3 totals 14 residues. Per germline, CDR1 SGHAT and CDR2 FQNNGV. CDR3 loop: CASSDVVGSYGYTF. CDR3 bases: TGTGCCAGCAGCGACGTCGTCGGCAGCTATGGCTACACCTTC.

This chain connects TRBV28 to TRBJ1-6; TRBD1 aligns across 7 bases. V shed 6 bases, J shed 7 bases, and the junction held 9 bases outside the gene matches. This CDR3 is built from 15 residues. Germline CDR1 and CDR2: MDHEN and SYDVKM. CDR3 amino acids: CASSPVTGANSPLHF. In DNA form, the CDR3 reads TGTGCCAGCAGCCCCGTTACAGGGGCCAATTCACCCCTCCACTTT.

The chain carries TRBV28 and TRBJ2-7, with D perhaps TRBD1 or TRBD2 (5 bases each). Germline CDR1 and CDR2: MDHEN and SYDVKM. There are 15 residues in the CDR3. Trimming removed 1 base from V and 7 bases from J, with 17 bases in between. The CDR3 is CASSLYIGGGREQYF. The CDR3 coding sequence is TGTGCCAGCAGTTTATACATCGGTGGGGGAAGGGAGCAGTACTTC.

The chain couples TRBV11-2 to TRBJ2-1, with TRBD2 matching 13 bases. The CDR3 is made up of 16 amino acids. Germline values: CDR1 SGHAT, CDR2 FQNNGV. The trim removed 3 bases at V and 9 bases at J, leaving 8 bases unmatched. Written as DNA, the CDR3 is TGTGCCAGCAGCTTTACTAGCGGGGGGGCATATGGTGAGCAGTTCTTC. Protein: CASSFTSGGAYGEQFF.